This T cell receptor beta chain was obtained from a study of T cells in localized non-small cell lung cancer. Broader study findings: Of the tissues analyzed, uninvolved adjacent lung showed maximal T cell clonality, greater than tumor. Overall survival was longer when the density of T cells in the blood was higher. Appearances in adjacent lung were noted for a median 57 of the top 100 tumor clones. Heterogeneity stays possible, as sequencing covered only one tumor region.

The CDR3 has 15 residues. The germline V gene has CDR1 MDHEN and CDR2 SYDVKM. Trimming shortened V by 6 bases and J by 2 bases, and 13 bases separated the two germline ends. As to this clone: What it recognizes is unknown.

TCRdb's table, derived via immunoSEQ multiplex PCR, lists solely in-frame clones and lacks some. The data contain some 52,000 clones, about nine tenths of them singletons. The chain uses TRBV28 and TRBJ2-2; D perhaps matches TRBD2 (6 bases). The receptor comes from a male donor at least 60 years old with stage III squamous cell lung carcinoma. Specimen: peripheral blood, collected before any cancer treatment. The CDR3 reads CASRTDYANTGELFF. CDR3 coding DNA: TGTGCCAGCAGAACGGACTATGCTAACACCGGGGAGCTGTTTTTT.